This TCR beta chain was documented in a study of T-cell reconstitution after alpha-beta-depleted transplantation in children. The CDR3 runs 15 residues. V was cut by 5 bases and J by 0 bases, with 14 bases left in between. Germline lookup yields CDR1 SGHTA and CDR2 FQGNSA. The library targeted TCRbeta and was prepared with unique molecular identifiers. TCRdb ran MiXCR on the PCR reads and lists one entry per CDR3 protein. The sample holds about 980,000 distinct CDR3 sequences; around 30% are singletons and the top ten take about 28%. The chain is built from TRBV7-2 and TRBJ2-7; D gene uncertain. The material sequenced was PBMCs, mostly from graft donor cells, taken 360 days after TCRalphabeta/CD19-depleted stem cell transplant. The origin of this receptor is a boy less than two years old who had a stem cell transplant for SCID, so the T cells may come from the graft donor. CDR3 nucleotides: TGTGCCAGCAGCCCTGGACCCCTAAGCTCCTACGAGCAGTACTTC. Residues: CASSPGPLSSYEQYF.